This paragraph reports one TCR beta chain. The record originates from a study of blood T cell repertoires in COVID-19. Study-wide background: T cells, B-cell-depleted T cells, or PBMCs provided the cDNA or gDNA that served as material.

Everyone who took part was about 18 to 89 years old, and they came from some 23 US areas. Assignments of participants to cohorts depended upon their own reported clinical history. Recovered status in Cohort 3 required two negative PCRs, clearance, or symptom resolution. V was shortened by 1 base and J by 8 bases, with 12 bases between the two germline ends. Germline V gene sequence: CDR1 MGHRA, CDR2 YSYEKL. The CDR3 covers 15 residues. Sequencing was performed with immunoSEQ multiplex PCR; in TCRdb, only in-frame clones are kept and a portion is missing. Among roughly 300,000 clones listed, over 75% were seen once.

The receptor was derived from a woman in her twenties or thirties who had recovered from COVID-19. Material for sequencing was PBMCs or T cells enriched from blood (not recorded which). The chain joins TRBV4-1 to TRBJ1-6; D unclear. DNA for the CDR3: TGCGCCAGCAGCCAAGTCCCGGACTACGATTCACCCCTCCACTTT. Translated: CASSQVPDYDSPLHF.